These 2 T cell receptor beta chains were all obtained from the same sample, sequenced in a study of T cells in Graves' hyperthyroidism and ophthalmopathy. Using RNA transcripts as the source, TCR beta CDR3 regions were amplified. With the HTBI primer set, the TCR CDR3 went through a first round of RT-PCR. TCRdb re-analysed the multiplex PCR reads in MiXCR, keeping a single row per CDR3 protein. The sample yields 600,000 or so distinct CDR3 sequences, around 46% seen once. The material sequenced was peripheral blood or thyroid tissue (not recorded which). The receptors derive from a woman between 18 and 30 years old with Graves' hyperthyroidism.

This clonotype was picked up many times. The rearrangement uses TRBV7-2 and TRBJ1-4; D not certain. This CDR3 is built from 13 residues. V was shortened by 2 bases and J by 7 bases, with 8 bases between the two germline ends. Germline V gene lookup returns CDR1 SGHTA and CDR2 FQGNSA. CDR3 sequence: CASSLLWAEKLFF. DNA for the CDR3: TGTGCCAGCAGCTTACTTTGGGCTGAAAAACTGTTTTTT.

This clonotype showed up many times. V usage is TRBV29-1 and J usage is TRBJ2-7; unclear D gene. CDR1 is SQVTM and CDR2 is ANQGSEA in the germline V gene. The CDR3 spans 12 residues. The V and J ends lost 4 bases and 5 bases respectively, with 12 bases between them. CDR3 sequence (DNA): TGCAGCGTTGTTGGCAATCGGAACGAGCAGTACTTC. It specifies CSVVGNRNEQYF.